This TCR beta chain was captured by sequencing in a study of blood T cell repertoires in COVID-19. This CDR3 region has 16 residues. After removal of 4 bases from V and 0 bases from J, the junction contained 5 bases not matched to a gene. Per germline, CDR1 KGHDR and CDR2 SFDVKD. Only in-frame clones appear in the TCRdb table, and some are missing; sequencing was by immunoSEQ multiplex PCR. The repertoire holds 150,000 to 200,000 clones, less than 90% seen once, with about 8.3% in the top ten. This clone was found once. The chain joins TRBV24-1 to TRBJ1-5; 7 bases map to TRBD1. The sequence was collected from a woman in her 70s with COVID-19, enrolled during active disease. Specimen: peripheral blood. CDR3 sequence reads: CATSDPTGNSNQPQHF. The CDR3 DNA reads TGTGCCACCAGTGACCCGACAGGGAATAGCAATCAGCCCCAGCATTTT.